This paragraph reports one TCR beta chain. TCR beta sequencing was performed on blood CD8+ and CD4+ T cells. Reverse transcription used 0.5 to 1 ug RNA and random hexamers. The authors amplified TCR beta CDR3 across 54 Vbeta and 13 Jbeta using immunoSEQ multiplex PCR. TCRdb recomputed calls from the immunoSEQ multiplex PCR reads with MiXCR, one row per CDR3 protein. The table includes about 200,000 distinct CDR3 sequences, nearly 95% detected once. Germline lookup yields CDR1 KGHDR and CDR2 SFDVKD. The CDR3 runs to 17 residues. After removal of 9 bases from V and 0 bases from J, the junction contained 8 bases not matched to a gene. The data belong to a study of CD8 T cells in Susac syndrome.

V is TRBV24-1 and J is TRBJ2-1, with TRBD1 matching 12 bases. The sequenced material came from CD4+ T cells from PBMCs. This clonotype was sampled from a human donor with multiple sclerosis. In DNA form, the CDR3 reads TGTGCCACCCGCGGGACAGGGGGCGGCCCCTCCTACAATGAGCAGTTCTTC. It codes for CATRGTGGGPSYNEQFF.